The T cell receptor beta chain described here comes from a study of T cell responses to AZD1222 COVID-19 vaccine. General study results and limits: Epitopes outside B.1.351 and B.1.1.7 mutated regions reportedly drew nearly half of spike TCRs. Every sample of the repertoires postdated the peak T cell response. Spike-wide coverage was observed for vaccine-associated CD4 TCRs, with dominant responses at 160-218 and 743-854.

This CDR3 has 17 amino acids. The ends lost 1 base at V and 4 bases at J; junction bases unmatched: 11. Germline V gene sequence: CDR1 MDHEN, CDR2 SYDVKM. A word on this clone: Antigen specificity is unknown.

Here immunoSEQ multiplex PCR was the method, and the copy in TCRdb shows in-frame clones only, minus some. The sample lists more than 75,000 clones; 85% to 95% were seen once. Sample: peripheral blood, taken 28 days after the second AZD1222 dose. This clonotype was sampled from an adult who received the AZD1222 COVID-19 vaccine. The rearrangement links TRBV28 to TRBJ2-3, with 7 bases lining up with TRBD2. CDR3 nucleotides: TGTGCCAGCAGTTTATTTGGCGCGGGAGTCATGTCAGATACGCAGTATTTT. This codes for CASSLFGAGVMSDTQYF.